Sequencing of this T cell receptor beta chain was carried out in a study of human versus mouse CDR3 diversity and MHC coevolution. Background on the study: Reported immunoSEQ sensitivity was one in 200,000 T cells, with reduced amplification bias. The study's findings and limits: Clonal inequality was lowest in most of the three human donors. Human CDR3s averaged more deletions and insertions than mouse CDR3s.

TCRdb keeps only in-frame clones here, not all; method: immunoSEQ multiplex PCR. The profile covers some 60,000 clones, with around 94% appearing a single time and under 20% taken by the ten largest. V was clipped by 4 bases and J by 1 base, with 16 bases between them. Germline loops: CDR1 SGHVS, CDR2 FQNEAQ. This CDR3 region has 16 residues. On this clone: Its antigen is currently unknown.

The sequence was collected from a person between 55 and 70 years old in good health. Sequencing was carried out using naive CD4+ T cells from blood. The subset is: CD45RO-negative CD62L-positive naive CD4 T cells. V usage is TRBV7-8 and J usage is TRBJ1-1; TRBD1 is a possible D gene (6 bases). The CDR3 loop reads CASSSVGALGNTEAFF. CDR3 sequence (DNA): TGTGCCAGCAGCTCTGTGGGGGCCCTGGGGAACACTGAAGCTTTCTTT.